This T cell receptor beta chain emerged from a study of T cell repertoires in cytomegalovirus infection. Study in general: In public TCR beta signatures, there were indications of both CMV infection and matching HLA type.

Whole-study findings and limits: In two of eight donors, the top clonotype was HLA-C-restricted CMV-specific.

This clonotype has at least ten counts. Antigen: not known. CDR3 length: 14 amino acids. The ends lost 5 bases at V and 6 bases at J; junction bases unmatched: 4. Germline CDR1 SGHTA, CDR2 FQGNSA. TCRdb reprocessed the reads with MiXCR, giving one entry per CDR3 protein. The sample yields 150,000 to 190,000 distinct CDR3 sequences, 20% to 30% seen once. The chain joins TRBV7-2 to TRBJ1-6; 7 nucleotides align to TRBD1. This receptor was obtained from a human donor in good health (CMV status not recorded). Some clones in this sample may be carry-over from other donors' samples. The source material was PBMCs. DNA for the CDR3: TGTGCCAGCAGCCCGGGACAGCCTAATTCACCCCTCCACTTT. It yields the protein CASSPGQPNSPLHF.